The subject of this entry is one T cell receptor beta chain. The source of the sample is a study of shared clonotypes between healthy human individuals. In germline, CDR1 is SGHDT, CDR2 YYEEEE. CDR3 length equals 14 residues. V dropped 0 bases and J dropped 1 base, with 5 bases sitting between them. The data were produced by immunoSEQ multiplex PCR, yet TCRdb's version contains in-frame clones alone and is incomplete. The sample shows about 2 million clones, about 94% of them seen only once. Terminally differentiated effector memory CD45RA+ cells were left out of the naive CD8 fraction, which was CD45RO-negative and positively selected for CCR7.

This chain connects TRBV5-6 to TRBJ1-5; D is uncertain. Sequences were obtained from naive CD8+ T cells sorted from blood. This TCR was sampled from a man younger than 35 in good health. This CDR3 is CASSLGLSNQPQHF. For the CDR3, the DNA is TGTGCCAGCAGCTTGGGCCTAAGCAATCAGCCCCAGCATTTT.